This record covers a single T cell receptor beta chain. This record comes from a study of control samples from healthy donors and cancer patients. CDR1 and CDR2 from the germline V gene are SGHTA and FQGNSA. CDR3 length: 14 residues. With 5 bases clipped from V and 3 bases from J, the junction kept 3 bases outside the gene matches. The method was immunoSEQ multiplex PCR; TCRdb's version includes in-frame clones alone and lacks a portion of them. Among approximately 140,000 clones listed, approximately 93% were seen once. The sequencing sample was made of blood. The chain is built from TRBV7-2 and TRBJ1-1, with 10 positions matching TRBD1. The clonotype originates from a man between 18 and 29 years old in good health. CDR3 coding DNA: TGTGCCAGCAGCCTGACAGGGGGCTACACTGAAGCTTTCTTT. Translating it yields CASSLTGGYTEAFF. Complete variable domain (other parts from reference TRBV7-2 and TRBJ1-1): GAGVSQSPSNKVTEKGKDVELRCDPISGHTALYWYRQSLGQGLEFLIYFQGNSAPDKSGLPSDRFSAERTGGSVSTLTIQRTQQEDSAVYLCASSLTGGYTEAFFGQGTRLTVV.